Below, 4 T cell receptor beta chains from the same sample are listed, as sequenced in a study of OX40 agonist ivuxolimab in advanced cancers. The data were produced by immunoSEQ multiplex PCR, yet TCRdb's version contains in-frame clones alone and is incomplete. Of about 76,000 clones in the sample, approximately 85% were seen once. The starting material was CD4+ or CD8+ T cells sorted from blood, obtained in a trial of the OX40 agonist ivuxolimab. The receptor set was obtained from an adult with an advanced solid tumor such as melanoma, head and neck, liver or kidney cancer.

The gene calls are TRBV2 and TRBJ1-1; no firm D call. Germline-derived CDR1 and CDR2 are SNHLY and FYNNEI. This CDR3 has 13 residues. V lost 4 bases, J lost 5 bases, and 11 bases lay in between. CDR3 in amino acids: CASSADRWTEAFF. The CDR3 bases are TGTGCCAGCAGTGCTGACCGGTGGACTGAAGCTTTCTTT.

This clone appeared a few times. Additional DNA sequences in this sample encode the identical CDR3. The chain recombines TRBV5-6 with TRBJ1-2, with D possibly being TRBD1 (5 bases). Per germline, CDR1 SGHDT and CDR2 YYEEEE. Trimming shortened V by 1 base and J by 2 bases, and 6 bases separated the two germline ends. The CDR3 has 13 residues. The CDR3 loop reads CASSLRQNYGYTF. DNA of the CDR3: TGTGCCAGCAGCTTGAGACAGAACTATGGCTACACCTTC.

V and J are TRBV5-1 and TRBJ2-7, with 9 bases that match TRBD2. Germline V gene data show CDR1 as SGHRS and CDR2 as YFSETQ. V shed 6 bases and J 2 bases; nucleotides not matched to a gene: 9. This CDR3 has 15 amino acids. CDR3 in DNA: TGCGCCAGCATGTGGGGCGGGAGGGGTCCCTACGAGCAGTACTTC. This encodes CASMWGGRGPYEQYF.

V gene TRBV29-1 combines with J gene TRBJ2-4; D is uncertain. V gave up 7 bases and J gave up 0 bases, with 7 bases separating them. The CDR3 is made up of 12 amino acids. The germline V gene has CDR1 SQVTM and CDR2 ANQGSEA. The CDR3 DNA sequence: TGCAGCGCGATACTAGCCAAAAACATTCAGTACTTC. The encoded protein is CSAILAKNIQYF. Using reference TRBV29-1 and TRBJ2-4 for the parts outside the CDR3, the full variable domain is SAVISQKPSRDICQRGTSLTIQCQVDSQVTMMFWYRQQPGQSLTLIATANQGSEATYESGFVIDKFPISRPNLTFSTLTVSNMSPEDSSIYLCSAILAKNIQYFGAGTRLSVL.